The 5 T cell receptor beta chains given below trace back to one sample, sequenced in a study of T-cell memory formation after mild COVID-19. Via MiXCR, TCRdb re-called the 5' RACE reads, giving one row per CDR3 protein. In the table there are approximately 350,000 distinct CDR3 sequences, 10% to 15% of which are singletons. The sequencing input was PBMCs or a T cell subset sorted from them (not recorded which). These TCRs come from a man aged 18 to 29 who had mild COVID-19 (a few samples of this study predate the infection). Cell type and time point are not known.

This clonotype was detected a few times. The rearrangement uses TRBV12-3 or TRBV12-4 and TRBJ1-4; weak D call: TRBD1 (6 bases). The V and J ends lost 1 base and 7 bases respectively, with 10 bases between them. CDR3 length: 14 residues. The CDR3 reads CASSLGGGSEKLFF. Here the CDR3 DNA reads TGTGCCAGCAGTTTAGGCGGGGGCAGTGAAAAACTGTTTTTT.

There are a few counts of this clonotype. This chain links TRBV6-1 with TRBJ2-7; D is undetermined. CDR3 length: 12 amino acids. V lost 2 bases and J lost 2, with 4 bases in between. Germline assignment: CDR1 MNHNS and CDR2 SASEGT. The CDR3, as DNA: TGTGCCAGCAGTGAATATGCCTACGAGCAGTACGTC. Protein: CASSEYAYEQYV.

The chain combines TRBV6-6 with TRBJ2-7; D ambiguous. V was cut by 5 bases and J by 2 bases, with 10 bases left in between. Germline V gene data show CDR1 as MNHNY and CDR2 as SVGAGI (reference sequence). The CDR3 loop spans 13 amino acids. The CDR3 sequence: CASSHDRTYEQYF. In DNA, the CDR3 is TGTGCCAGCAGTCACGACCGAACCTACGAGCAGTACTTC.

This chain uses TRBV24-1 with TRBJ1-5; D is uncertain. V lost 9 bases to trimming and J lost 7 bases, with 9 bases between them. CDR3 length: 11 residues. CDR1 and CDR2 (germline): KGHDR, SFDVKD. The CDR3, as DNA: TGTGCCACCGGCGTTTGGCAGCCCCAGCATTTT. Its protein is CATGVWQPQHF.

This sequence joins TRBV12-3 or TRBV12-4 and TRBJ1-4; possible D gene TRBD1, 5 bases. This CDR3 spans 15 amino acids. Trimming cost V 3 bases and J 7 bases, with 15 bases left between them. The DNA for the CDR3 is TGTGCCAGCAGTTTGACAGAGAACACCGGTGAAAAACTGTTTTTT. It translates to CASSLTENTGEKLFF.